This T cell receptor beta chain was captured in a study of response to subunit inactivated influenza vaccine. The CDR3 runs to 16 residues. Germline V gene lookup returns CDR1 SGHTA and CDR2 FQGNSA. With 6 bases removed from V and 5 bases from J, the gap between germline ends came to 21 bases. This clonotype was observed many times. TCRdb used MiXCR to reprocess the RT-PCR reads, holding one entry per CDR3 protein. The sample includes 490,000 or so distinct CDR3 sequences, roughly 8.2% of them seen just once. The clonotype was recovered from a man in his fifties or sixties who received an inactivated influenza vaccine. The input for sequencing was PBMCs from blood, taken about 23 months after vaccination. V gene TRBV7-2 combines with J gene TRBJ2-3; D may be TRBD1 (5 bases). As DNA, the CDR3 is TGTGCCAGCAGTTCCAGGGTTTGGGGCCCTGGAGATACGCAGTATTTT. Translating it yields CASSSRVWGPGDTQYF.